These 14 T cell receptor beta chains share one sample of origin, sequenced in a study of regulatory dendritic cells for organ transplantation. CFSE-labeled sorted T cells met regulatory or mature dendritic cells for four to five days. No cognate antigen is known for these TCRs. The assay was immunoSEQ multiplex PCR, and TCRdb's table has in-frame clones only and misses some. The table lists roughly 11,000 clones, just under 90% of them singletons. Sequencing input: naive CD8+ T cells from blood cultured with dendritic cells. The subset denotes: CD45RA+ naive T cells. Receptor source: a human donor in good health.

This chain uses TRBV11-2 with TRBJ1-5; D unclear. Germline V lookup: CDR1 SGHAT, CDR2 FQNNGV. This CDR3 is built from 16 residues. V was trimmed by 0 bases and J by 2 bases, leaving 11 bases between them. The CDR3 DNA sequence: TGTGCCAGCAGCTTAGATTCGACCTGGGGCAATCAGCCCCAGCATTTT. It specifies CASSLDSTWGNQPQHF.

Here the CDR3 reads CASFSQAPGAGRGYEQYF. The CDR3 bases are TGTGCCAGCTTTTCCCAGGCCCCCGGAGCGGGGAGGGGGTACGAGCAGTACTTC. The genes are TRBV2 and TRBJ2-7; tentative D call: TRBD2 (7 bases). In germline, CDR1 is SNHLY, CDR2 FYNNEI. V lost 8 bases and J lost 4, with 30 bases in between. There are 18 residues in the CDR3.

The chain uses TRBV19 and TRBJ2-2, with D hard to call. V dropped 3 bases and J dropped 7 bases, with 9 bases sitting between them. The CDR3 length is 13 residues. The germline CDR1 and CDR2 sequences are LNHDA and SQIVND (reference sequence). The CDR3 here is CASSISTGGELFF. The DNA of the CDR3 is TGTGCCAGTAGTATTTCTACTGGCGGGGAGCTGTTTTTT.

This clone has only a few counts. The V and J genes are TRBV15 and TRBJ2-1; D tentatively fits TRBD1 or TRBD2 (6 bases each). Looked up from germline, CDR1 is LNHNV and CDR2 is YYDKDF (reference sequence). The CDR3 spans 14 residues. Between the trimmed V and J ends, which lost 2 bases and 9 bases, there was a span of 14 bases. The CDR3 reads CATSRTGTWGEQFF. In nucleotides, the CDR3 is TGTGCCACCAGCAGAACAGGGACTTGGGGTGAGCAGTTCTTC.

CDR3 nucleotides: TGTGCCAGCAGCTTTGAAGGCAGAGACTACGAGCAGTACTTC. Amino acids: CASSFEGRDYEQYF. The chain has TRBV13 and TRBJ2-7, with no clear D. The germline CDR1 and CDR2 sequences are PRHDT and FYEKMQ (reference sequence). The CDR3 extends over 14 amino acids. Trimming removed 3 bases at V and 3 bases at J, with 12 bases between.

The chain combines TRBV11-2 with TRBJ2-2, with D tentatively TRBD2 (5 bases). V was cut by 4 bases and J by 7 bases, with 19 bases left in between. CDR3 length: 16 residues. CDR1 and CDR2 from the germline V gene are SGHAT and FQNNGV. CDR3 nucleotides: TGTGCCAGCAGCTGGACGCGGTCTAGCTATGGCGGGGAGCTGTTTTTT. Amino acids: CASSWTRSSYGGELFF.

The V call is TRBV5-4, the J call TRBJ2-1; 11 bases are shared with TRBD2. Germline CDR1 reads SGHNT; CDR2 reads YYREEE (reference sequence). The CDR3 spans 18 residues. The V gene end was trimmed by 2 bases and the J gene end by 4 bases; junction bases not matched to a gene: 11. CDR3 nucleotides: TGTGCCAGCAGCTTCCGAGGGGTTGGACTAGCGGGTTACAATGAGCAGTTCTTC. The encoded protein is CASSFRGVGLAGYNEQFF.

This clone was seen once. The CDR3 DNA reads TGTGCCAGCAGCTTAGCGCTGGGGGGGGGAGCCAAAAACATTCAGTACTTC. This codes for CASSLALGGGAKNIQYF. The gene calls are TRBV7-2 and TRBJ2-4; 7 nucleotides align to TRBD2. Germline V gene data show CDR1 as SGHTA and CDR2 as FQGNSA. With 0 bases clipped from V and 0 bases from J, the junction kept 5 bases outside the gene matches. The CDR3 is 17 residues long.

CDR3 sequence: CASSPVPGHLSGSYNEQFF. In DNA form, the CDR3 reads TGTGCCAGCAGCCCCGTCCCGGGACACCTCTCGGGATCCTACAATGAGCAGTTCTTC. The chain uses TRBV13 and TRBJ2-1, with a weak D call TRBD1 (6 bases). Trimming stripped 5 bases from V and 1 base from J, with 24 bases between. The CDR3 runs 19 residues. Germline loops: CDR1 PRHDT, CDR2 FYEKMQ (reference sequence). Full variable domain (missing parts from reference TRBV13 and TRBJ2-1): AAGVIQSPRHLIKEKRETATLKCYPIPRHDTVYWYQQGPGQDPQFLISFYEKMQSDKGSIPDRFSAQQFSDYHSELNMSSLELGDSALYFCASSPVPGHLSGSYNEQFFGPGTRLTVL.

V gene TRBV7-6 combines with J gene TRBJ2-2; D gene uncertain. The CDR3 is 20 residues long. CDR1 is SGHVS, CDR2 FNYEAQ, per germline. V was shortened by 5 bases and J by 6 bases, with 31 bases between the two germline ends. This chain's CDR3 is CASSPFRVQRASVASGELFF. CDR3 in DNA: TGTGCCAGCAGCCCTTTCCGGGTCCAACGGGCCTCGGTTGCGTCCGGGGAGCTGTTTTTT. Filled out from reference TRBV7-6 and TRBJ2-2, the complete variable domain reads GAGVSQSPRYKVTKRGQDVALRCDPISGHVSLYWYRQALGQGPEFLTYFNYEAQQDKSGLPNDRFSAERPEGSISTLTIQRTEQRDSAMYRCASSPFRVQRASVASGELFFGEGSRLTVL.

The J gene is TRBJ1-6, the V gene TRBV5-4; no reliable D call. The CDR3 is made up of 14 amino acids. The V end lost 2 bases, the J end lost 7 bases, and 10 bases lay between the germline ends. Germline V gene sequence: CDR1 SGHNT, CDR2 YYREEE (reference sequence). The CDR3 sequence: CASSFSTGNSPLHF. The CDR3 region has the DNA TGTGCCAGCAGCTTTTCAACGGGCAATTCACCCCTCCACTTT. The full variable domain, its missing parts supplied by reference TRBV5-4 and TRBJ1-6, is ETGVTQSPTHLIKTRGQQVTLRCSSQSGHNTVSWYQQALGQGPQFIFQYYREEENGRGNFPPRFSGLQFPNYSSELNVNALELDDSALYLCASSFSTGNSPLHFGNGTRLTVT.

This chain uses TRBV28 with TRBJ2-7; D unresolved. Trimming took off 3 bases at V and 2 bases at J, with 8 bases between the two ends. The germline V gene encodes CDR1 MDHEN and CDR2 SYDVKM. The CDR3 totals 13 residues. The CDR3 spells CASSFPATYEQYF. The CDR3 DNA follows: TGTGCCAGCAGTTTTCCTGCTACCTACGAGCAGTACTTC.

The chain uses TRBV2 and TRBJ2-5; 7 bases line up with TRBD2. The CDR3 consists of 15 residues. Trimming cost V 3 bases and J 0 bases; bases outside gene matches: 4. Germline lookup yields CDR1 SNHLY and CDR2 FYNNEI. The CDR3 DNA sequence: TGTGCCAGCAGTGACCCGCGGGGGTACCAAGAGACCCAGTACTTC. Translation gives CASSDPRGYQETQYF.

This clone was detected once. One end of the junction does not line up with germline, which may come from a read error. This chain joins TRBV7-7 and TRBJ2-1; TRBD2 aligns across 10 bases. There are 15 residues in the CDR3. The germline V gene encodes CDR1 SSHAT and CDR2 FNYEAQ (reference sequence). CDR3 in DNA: TGTGCTAGCAGCATAGGGACTAGCGCTTACAATGAGCAGTTCTTC. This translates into CASSIGTSAYNEQFF.